This T cell receptor beta chain was sequenced for a study of radiation and T cells in renal cell carcinoma. Turning to this clone: What it binds is unknown.

Described treatment: 15 Gy SBRT to primary tumor, nephrectomy 4 weeks later. The patient's renal cell carcinoma had clear cell pathology. V lost 8 bases and J lost 2, with 22 bases in between. This CDR3 spans 18 amino acids. Germline CDR1 reads LGHNT; CDR2 reads FRNRAP. General observations from the study: In nephrectomy-only tumors, top 100 clonotypes averaged approximately 45%, versus 54% irradiated.

Produced via immunoSEQ multiplex PCR; TCRdb's table is partial and in-frame only. The sample yields fewer than 20,000 clones, less than 65% seen once. The chain uses TRBV12-5 and TRBJ2-6; maybe TRBD1 (7 bases). The receptor was derived from a man over 45 with renal cell carcinoma. Specimen: tumor tissue, collected from a patient whose treatment included radiotherapy and nephrectomy. CDR3 sequence (DNA): TGTGCTAGTACGTTTTTAAGGGGGCGCGGGGCTGGGGCCAACGTCCTGACTTTC. This translates into CASTFLRGRGAGANVLTF. The full variable domain, its missing parts supplied by reference TRBV12-5 and TRBJ2-6, is DARVTQTPRHKVTEMGQEVTMRCQPILGHNTVFWYRQTMMQGLELLAYFRNRAPLDDSGMPKDRFSAEMPDATLATLKIQPSEPRDSAVYFCASTFLRGRGAGANVLTFGAGSRLTVL.